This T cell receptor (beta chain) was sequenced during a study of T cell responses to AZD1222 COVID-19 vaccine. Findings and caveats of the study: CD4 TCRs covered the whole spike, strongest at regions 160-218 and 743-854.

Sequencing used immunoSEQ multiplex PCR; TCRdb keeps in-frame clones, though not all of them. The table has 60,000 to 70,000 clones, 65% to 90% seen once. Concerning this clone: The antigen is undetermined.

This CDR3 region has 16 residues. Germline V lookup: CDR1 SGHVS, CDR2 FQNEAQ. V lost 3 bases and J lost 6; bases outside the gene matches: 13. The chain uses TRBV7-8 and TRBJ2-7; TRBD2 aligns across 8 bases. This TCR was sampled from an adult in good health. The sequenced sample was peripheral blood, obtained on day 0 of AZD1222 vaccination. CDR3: CASSFSLYGGESEQYF. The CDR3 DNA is TGTGCCAGCAGCTTCTCCCTCTACGGGGGGGAATCCGAGCAGTACTTC.